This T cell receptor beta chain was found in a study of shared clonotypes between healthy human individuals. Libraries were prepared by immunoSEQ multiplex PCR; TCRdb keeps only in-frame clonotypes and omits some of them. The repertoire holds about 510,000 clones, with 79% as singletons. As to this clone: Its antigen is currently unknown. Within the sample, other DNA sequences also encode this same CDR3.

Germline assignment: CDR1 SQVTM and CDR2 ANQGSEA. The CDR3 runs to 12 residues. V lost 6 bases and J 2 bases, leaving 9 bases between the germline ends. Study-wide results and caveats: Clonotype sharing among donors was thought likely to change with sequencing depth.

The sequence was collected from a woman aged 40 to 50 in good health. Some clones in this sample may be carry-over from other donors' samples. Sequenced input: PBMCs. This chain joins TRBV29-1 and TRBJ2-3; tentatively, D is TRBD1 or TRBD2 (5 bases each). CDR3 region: CSVGTDTDTQYF. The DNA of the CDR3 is TGCAGCGTCGGGACCGACACAGATACGCAGTATTTT.